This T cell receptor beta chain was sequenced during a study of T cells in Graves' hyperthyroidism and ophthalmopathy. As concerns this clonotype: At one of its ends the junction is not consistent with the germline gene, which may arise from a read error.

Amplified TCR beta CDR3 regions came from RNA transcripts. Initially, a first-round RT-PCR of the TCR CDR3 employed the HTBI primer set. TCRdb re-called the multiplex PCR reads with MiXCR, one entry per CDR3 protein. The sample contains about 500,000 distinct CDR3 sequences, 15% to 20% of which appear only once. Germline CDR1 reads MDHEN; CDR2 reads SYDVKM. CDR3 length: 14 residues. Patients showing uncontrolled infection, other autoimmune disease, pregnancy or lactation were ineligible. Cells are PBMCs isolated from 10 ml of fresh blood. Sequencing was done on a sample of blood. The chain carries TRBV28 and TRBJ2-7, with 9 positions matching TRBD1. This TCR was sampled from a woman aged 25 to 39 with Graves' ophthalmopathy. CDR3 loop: CAGRITGGRGEQYF. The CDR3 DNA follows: TGTGCCGGCAGAATAACAGGGGGCCGAGGGGAGCAGTACTTC.